This T cell receptor (beta chain) derives from a study of shared clonotypes between healthy human individuals. Study findings and constraints: When naive CD4 clonotypes were compared across several donors, about 4.9% were shared. Despite large depth, sorted-subset datasets appeared incompletely sequenced.

Concerning this clone: What it binds is not known.

Naive CD8 populations comprised CD45RO-negative cells positively selected for CCR7, excluding terminally differentiated effector memory CD45RA+ cells. Measured with immunoSEQ multiplex PCR; TCRdb has only the in-frame clones, and not every one. In the table there are around 2,000,000 clones, less than 95% of which are singletons. Germline values: CDR1 SNHLY, CDR2 FYNNEI. The V gene lost 1 base and the J gene lost 1 base, with 12 bases spanning the gap. This CDR3 has 16 residues. This rearrangement joins TRBV2 to TRBJ2-3; D unclear. The sample consisted of naive CD8+ T cells sorted from blood. The receptor's source is a man aged 18 to 30 in good health. The CDR3 reads CASSEDLRGGTDTQYF. The CDR3, as DNA: TGTGCCAGCAGTGAAGATCTCCGAGGTGGCACAGATACGCAGTATTTT.